This T cell receptor (beta chain) was obtained from a study of PD-1 blockade in classical Hodgkin lymphoma. Measured with immunoSEQ multiplex PCR; TCRdb has only the in-frame clones, and not every one. The table lists roughly 100,000 clones, about 93% of them singletons. Whole-study results and caveats: By cycle point C4D1, TCR diversity had risen significantly in CD4+ cells (but not CD8+ cells).

The time point is: cycle 4 day 1 (C4D1), after 6 weeks of nivolumab. Every one of the patients relapsed after autologous stem cell transplantation (brentuximab vedotin exposure was variable). Remarks on this clone: Its antigen remains unknown.

This CDR3 has 16 residues. V was pared by 5 bases and J by 4 bases, with 6 bases of the junction left unmatched. Germline V lookup: CDR1 MRHNA, CDR2 SNTAGT. The chain uses TRBV6-4 and TRBJ2-3; 13 positions agree with TRBD2. The sample consisted of peripheral blood mononuclear cells (PBMCs), taken before the fourth cycle of nivolumab. This TCR was sampled from a human donor with classical Hodgkin lymphoma. The CDR3, as DNA: TGTGCCAGCAGTATAGGGACTAGCGGGATTGCAGATACGCAGTATTTT. Protein sequence: CASSIGTSGIADTQYF.